Listed below are T cell receptor beta chains from one sample, sequenced in a study of response to subunit inactivated influenza vaccine. In TCRdb, the RT-PCR reads were re-called with MiXCR into one record per CDR3 protein. Of around 580,000 distinct CDR3 sequences in the sample, about 12% were seen once. The sequenced sample was PBMCs from blood, obtained on the day of vaccination. Receptor source: a man aged 45-60 years who received an inactivated influenza vaccine. Each CDR3 is given with its conserved first and last residue. A D gene is named only where the DNA matches it firmly. Not every row has a clone size; where given, it reads once, few, many or a size class.

J gene | D gene | clone size | V gene | CDR3 DNA | CDR3 protein
TRBJ2-5 | . | many | TRBV5-1 | TGCGCCAGCAGCGGAGGACAGCAAGAGACCCAGTACTTC | CASSGGQQETQYF
TRBJ1-6 | . | . | TRBV12-3/TRBV12-4 | TGTGCCAGCAGTTTACTCCAGGGGAGAGGTTCACCCCTCCACTTT | CASSLLQGRGSPLHF
TRBJ1-1 | TRBD1 | . | TRBV5-1 | TGCGCCAGCAGCCCGGGGACAGGGCAACTGAACACTGAAGCTTTCTTT | CASSPGTGQLNTEAFF
TRBJ1-1 | . | many | TRBV28 | TGTGCCAGCAGCCAGATATACCGGAACACTGAAGCTTTCTTT | CASSQIYRNTEAFF
TRBJ2-1 | TRBD2 | few | TRBV2 | TGTGCCAGCAAAGGACTAGCGGGAGGACTTGAGCAGTTCTTC | CASKGLAGGLEQFF
TRBJ2-3 | TRBD2 | few | TRBV10-3 | TGTGCCATCAGTGACCGTAGCGGGGGAAGCACAGATACGCAGTATTTT | CAISDRSGGSTDTQYF
TRBJ2-1 | . | few | TRBV11-2 | TGTGCCAGCAGCTTAGGGACGGTTCGGTCCAATGAGCAGTTCTTC | CASSLGTVRSNEQFF
TRBJ2-5 | . | . | TRBV20-1 | TGCAGTGCCAGGGGAAACCAAGAGACCCAGTACTTC | CSARGNQETQYF
TRBJ2-1 | . | . | TRBV4-1 | TGCGCCAGCAGCTTCCGTGGTGGAGTCGATGAGCAGTTCTTC | CASSFRGGVDEQFF
TRBJ1-4 | . | few | TRBV12-3/TRBV12-4 | TGTGCCAGCACCGACCGGGACGGAAGTAATGAAAAACTGTTTTTT | CASTDRDGSNEKLFF
TRBJ2-1 | TRBD2 | few | TRBV24-1 | TGTGCCACCAGTGATCGACTAGCGGGAGTGGGTGAGCAGTTCTTC | CATSDRLAGVGEQFF
TRBJ2-5 | . | few | TRBV20-1 | TGCAGTGCTCTGGCGGCCCAAGAGACCCAGTACTTC | CSALAAQETQYF
TRBJ2-7 | TRBD2 | few | TRBV13 | TGTGCCAGCAGTTCGGGATGGGGTAGCGGGAGTTCCCACGAGCAGTACTTC | CASSSGWGSGSSHEQYF
TRBJ1-2 | . | many | TRBV27 | TGTGCCAGCACCTCCATGCAGGGCAACTATGGCTACACCTTC | CASTSMQGNYGYTF
TRBJ2-2 | TRBD2 | . | TRBV19 | TGTGCCAGTAGTATACTAGCGGGGGGGTTCGCGAACACCGGGGAGCTGTTTTTT | CASSILAGGFANTGELFF
TRBJ2-1 | . | many | TRBV7-2 | TGTGCCAGCAGCCCACGGAATGGCAATGAGCAGTTCTTC | CASSPRNGNEQFF
TRBJ2-7 | . | many | TRBV20-1 | TGCAGTGCTAGAGAGCACGACTTCCGCGACGAGCAGTACTTC | CSAREHDFRDEQYF
TRBJ1-1 | . | many | TRBV5-5 | TGTGCCAGCAGCTTGGGGGTCGGACAGAACACTGAAGCTTTCTTT | CASSLGVGQNTEAFF
TRBJ1-4 | . | few | TRBV28 | TGTGCCAGCAGCGCTTTTCGGGGGGGGGAAAAACTGTTTTTT | CASSAFRGGEKLFF
TRBJ1-3 | TRBD1 | many | TRBV7-2 | TGTGCCAGCAGCTTATTGGGACAGGGGGCCGGAAACACCATATATTTT | CASSLLGQGAGNTIYF
TRBJ2-7 | . | . | TRBV29-1 | TGCAGCGTTGTGGGGGACCACGAGCAGTACTTC | CSVVGDHEQYF
TRBJ2-1 | . | few | TRBV11-2 | TGTGCCAGCAGCTTAGACGGTCAGGAGCAGTTCTTC | CASSLDGQEQFF
TRBJ1-4 | TRBD1 | many | TRBV4-1 | TGCGCCAGCAGCCTCGACAGGGTAGATAATGAAAAACTGTTTTTT | CASSLDRVDNEKLFF
TRBJ2-5 | . | few | TRBV15 | TGTGCCACCAGCCCGGGGGATCACGCCGTCCAAGAGACCCAGTACTTC | CATSPGDHAVQETQYF
TRBJ2-7 | . | few | TRBV4-2 | TGTGCCAGCAGCCAAATATTACAGGGTTTTTACGAGCAGTACTTC | CASSQILQGFYEQYF
TRBJ2-6 | . | few | TRBV5-1 | TGCGCCAGCAGCGGAGGGGGAGGGGTCTCTGGGGCCAACGTCCTGACTTTC | CASSGGGGVSGANVLTF
TRBJ2-5 | . | many | TRBV28 | TGTGCCAGCCGTACCTCCGGGACGGAGACCCAGTACTTC | CASRTSGTETQYF
TRBJ1-4 | . | once | TRBV12-3/TRBV12-4 | TGTGCCACTGGACAGTCGAATGAAAAACTGTTTTTT | CATGQSNEKLFF
TRBJ2-7 | TRBD2 | . | TRBV29-1 | TGCAGCGCTACCCGGGGGGTCGACGAGCAGTACTTC | CSATRGVDEQYF
TRBJ2-5 | TRBD2 | many | TRBV5-6 | TGTGCCAGCAGCTTGGCCAGCGGGGGGGCAAAGACCCAGTACTTC | CASSLASGGAKTQYF
TRBJ2-7 | . | few | TRBV27 | TGTGCCAGCAGTTTGGCGGGGCTGAGCGAGCAGTACTTC | CASSLAGLSEQYF
TRBJ1-6 | . | few | TRBV27 | TGTGCCAGCAGTTTTGGTTGGCAGACTAATTCACCCCTCCACTTT | CASSFGWQTNSPLHF
TRBJ2-3 | TRBD2 | few | TRBV10-3 | TGTGCCATCAGAATGTCTAGCGGGTTGAACACAGATACGCAGTATTTT | CAIRMSSGLNTDTQYF
TRBJ2-5 | . | many | TRBV6-5 | TGTGCCAGCAGTTACAGCATGAACAGCCAAGAGACCCAGTACTTC | CASSYSMNSQETQYF
TRBJ2-5 | TRBD2 | many | TRBV29-1 | TGCAGCGTTGTGTTACTAGCGGGGGCACAAGAGACCCAGTACTTC | CSVVLLAGAQETQYF
TRBJ1-2 | TRBD1 | few | TRBV29-1 | TGCAGCGCCGCGGGACAGGGTCACGGCTACACCTTC | CSAAGQGHGYTF
TRBJ2-3 | TRBD2 | few | TRBV7-6 | TGTGCCAGCAGCTCAAGCGGGAGTGGGACGCAGTATTTT | CASSSSGSGTQYF
TRBJ2-3 | . | . | TRBV20-1 | TGCAGTGCTGACCCTAGCGACGTATTCACAGATACGCAGTATTTT | CSADPSDVFTDTQYF
TRBJ1-2 | . | few | TRBV6-9 | TGTGCCAGCAGTTATTCGAATCCTGCCCTATATGGCTACACCTTC | CASSYSNPALYGYTF
TRBJ2-3 | TRBD2 | few | TRBV20-1 | TGCAGTGCCAGGGCGGGAGGGCCCTCAGATACGCAGTATTTT | CSARAGGPSDTQYF
TRBJ2-1 | . | many | TRBV7-2 | TGTGCCAGCAGCTTAGTGAGGCTCCCTGGCAATGAGCAGTTCTTC | CASSLVRLPGNEQFF
TRBJ2-7 | TRBD1 | . | TRBV11-2 | TGTGCCAGCAGCTTAGTCGGGACAGGGGTCGGCTCCTACGAGCAGTACTTC | CASSLVGTGVGSYEQYF
TRBJ2-1 | . | many | TRBV5-1 | TGCGCCAGCAGCTTGGGTTCGGTGGGTAATGAGCAGTTCTTC | CASSLGSVGNEQFF
TRBJ2-2 | . | . | TRBV7-2 | TGTGCCAGCAGCTTCTTTCTAACAGACACCGGGGAGCTGTTTTTT | CASSFFLTDTGELFF
TRBJ2-5 | . | . | TRBV5-1 | TGCGCCAGCAGCTTTACGGACAGTCTGCGGGAGACCCAGTACTTC | CASSFTDSLRETQYF
TRBJ2-1 | . | many | TRBV28 | TGTGCCAGCAGTCCCCCGGGAGACTACAATGAGCAGTTCTTC | CASSPPGDYNEQFF
TRBJ1-1 | . | . | TRBV4-2 | TGTGCCAGCAGCCAAGATAGCGGATACACTGAAGCTTTCTTT | CASSQDSGYTEAFF
TRBJ2-1 | . | few | TRBV19 | TGTGCCAGTAGTTGGGGTAAAGGACCGTACAATGAGCAGTTCTTC | CASSWGKGPYNEQFF
TRBJ1-1 | TRBD1 | . | TRBV7-2 | TGTGCCAGCAGCTTAGCGAATAACAGGGGGCTATCTTTCTTT | CASSLANNRGLSFF